These T cell receptor beta chains were read from a single sample in a study of shared clonotypes between healthy human individuals. Profiled with immunoSEQ multiplex PCR; TCRdb holds only in-frame clones, not every one. This sample has millions of clones, with approximately 94% found just once. Sequencing was performed on naive CD8+ T cells sorted from blood. The source of these receptors is a man younger than 30 in good health. The CDR3 runs from the conserved cysteine through the conserved F or W. A D gene is named only where the DNA matches it firmly. Part of the rows lack a size; the others show once, few, many or a class for expanded clones.

clone size: NA
V gene: TRBV6-1
D gene: TRBD2
J gene: TRBJ2-3
CDR3 DNA: TGTGCCAGCAGTGTCACCGTACTAGCGGGAGAAACAGATACGCAGTATTTT
CDR3 protein: CASSVTVLAGETDTQYF

clone size: NA
V gene: TRBV7-8
D gene: NA
J gene: TRBJ2-7
CDR3 DNA: TGTGCCAGCAGCTTAAGGGCCTCCTACGAGCAGTACTTC
CDR3 protein: CASSLRASYEQYF

clone size: few
V gene: TRBV6-6
D gene: TRBD2
J gene: TRBJ2-3
CDR3 DNA: TGTGCCAGCAGTTACGGGACTACCAATACGCAGTATTTT
CDR3 protein: CASSYGTTNTQYF

clone size: NA
V gene: TRBV2
D gene: TRBD1
J gene: TRBJ2-5
CDR3 DNA: TGTGCCAGCAGCGTGACAGGGGACCCAGAGACCCAGTACTTC
CDR3 protein: CASSVTGDPETQYF

clone size: NA
V gene: TRBV18
D gene: TRBD2
J gene: TRBJ2-7
CDR3 DNA: TGTGCCAGCTCACCATTCTGGCGGGAGGGCCGCGGAAACTACGAGCAGTACTTC
CDR3 protein: CASSPFWREGRGNYEQYF

clone size: NA
V gene: TRBV19
D gene: NA
J gene: TRBJ1-6
CDR3 DNA: TGTGCCAGTCGGCTCGGGGATTCACCCCTCCACTTT
CDR3 protein: CASRLGDSPLHF

clone size: NA
V gene: TRBV4-1
D gene: TRBD2
J gene: TRBJ2-7
CDR3 DNA: TGCGCCAGCAGCCAAGGGATTGCGACTAGCGGTTCCTCCTACGAGCAGTACTTC
CDR3 protein: CASSQGIATSGSSYEQYF

clone size: NA
V gene: TRBV12-5
D gene: NA
J gene: TRBJ2-2
CDR3 DNA: TGTGCTAGTGGTCCCACCTCGAACACCGGGGAGCTGTTTTTT
CDR3 protein: CASGPTSNTGELFF

clone size: NA
V gene: TRBV9
D gene: NA
J gene: TRBJ2-7
CDR3 DNA: TGTGCCAGCAGCGTAGACGGGGCGGTCTACGAGCAGTACTTC
CDR3 protein: CASSVDGAVYEQYF

clone size: NA
V gene: TRBV27
D gene: NA
J gene: TRBJ2-7
CDR3 DNA: TGTGCCAGCAGTTTATATCTAGGGGACTCCTACGAGCAGTACTTC
CDR3 protein: CASSLYLGDSYEQYF

clone size: NA
V gene: TRBV14
D gene: NA
J gene: TRBJ2-4
CDR3 DNA: TGTGCCAGCAGCCAAGATGGTGGTGCCAAAAACATTCAGTACTTC
CDR3 protein: CASSQDGGAKNIQYF

clone size: once
V gene: TRBV28
D gene: TRBD1
J gene: TRBJ2-3
CDR3 DNA: TGTGCCAGCAGTTCCGGGACAGGGTTGACAGATACGCAGTATTTT
CDR3 protein: CASSSGTGLTDTQYF

clone size: NA
V gene: TRBV28
D gene: TRBD1
J gene: TRBJ2-1
CDR3 DNA: TGTGCCAGCAGTCCCACCCCGACAGGGGTGGGTGAGCAGTTCTTC
CDR3 protein: CASSPTPTGVGEQFF

clone size: NA
V gene: TRBV5-1
D gene: TRBD1
J gene: TRBJ2-7
CDR3 DNA: TGCGCCAGCAGCGGGGGACAGGGGGCGAGGGAGCAGTACTTC
CDR3 protein: CASSGGQGAREQYF

clone size: NA
V gene: TRBV9
D gene: NA
J gene: TRBJ2-3
CDR3 DNA: TGTGCCAGCCCCTCCTGGGACTTAGTCACAGATAGGCAGTATTTT
CDR3 protein: CASPSWDLVTDRQYF

clone size: NA
V gene: TRBV4-1
D gene: NA
J gene: TRBJ1-6
CDR3 DNA: TGCGCCAGCAGCCAAGAAGGGGGACCGAATAATTCACCCCTCCACTTT
CDR3 protein: CASSQEGGPNNSPLHF

clone size: NA
V gene: TRBV27
D gene: TRBD2
J gene: TRBJ2-5
CDR3 DNA: TGTGCCAGCAGTTCCACTAGCGGGGGGGAAGAGACCCAGTACTTC
CDR3 protein: CASSSTSGGEETQYF

clone size: NA
V gene: TRBV7-9
D gene: NA
J gene: TRBJ1-5
CDR3 DNA: TGTGCCAGCAGCTTAAATAGCAATCAGCCCCAGCATTTT
CDR3 protein: CASSLNSNQPQHF

clone size: once
V gene: TRBV5-4
D gene: TRBD2
J gene: TRBJ2-7
CDR3 DNA: TGTGCCAGCAGCCCTTGGGGGGGCGAGCAGTACTTC
CDR3 protein: CASSPWGGEQYF

clone size: NA
V gene: TRBV7-9
D gene: NA
J gene: TRBJ1-1
CDR3 DNA: TGTGCCAGCAGCTTAAGTGGGGGTCACGCCGCCGGCATCACTGAAGCTTTCTTT
CDR3 protein: CASSLSGGHAAGITEAFF

clone size: NA
V gene: TRBV4-3
D gene: TRBD1
J gene: TRBJ2-7
CDR3 DNA: TGCGCCAGCAGCCAAGTTAGGGGGCCGGAATCCTACGAGCAGTACTTC
CDR3 protein: CASSQVRGPESYEQYF

clone size: NA
V gene: TRBV2
D gene: NA
J gene: TRBJ1-6
CDR3 DNA: TGTGCCAGCAGTGAAGCGAGGGGGAGCTATAATTCACCCCTCCACTTT
CDR3 protein: CASSEARGSYNSPLHF

clone size: NA
V gene: TRBV25-1
D gene: NA
J gene: TRBJ2-3
CDR3 DNA: TGTGCCACCAAGTCCGGGGGCACAGATACGCAGTATTTT
CDR3 protein: CATKSGGTDTQYF

clone size: NA
V gene: TRBV5-1
D gene: NA
J gene: TRBJ2-7
CDR3 DNA: TGCGCCAGCAGTACCGATTCCGCCCGCTCCTACGAGCAGTACTTC
CDR3 protein: CASSTDSARSYEQYF

clone size: NA
V gene: TRBV27
D gene: NA
J gene: TRBJ1-2
CDR3 DNA: TGTGCCAGCAGTTTGACAGCGGGGACTGGCTACACCTTC
CDR3 protein: CASSLTAGTGYTF

clone size: NA
V gene: TRBV25-1
D gene: TRBD2
J gene: TRBJ2-5
CDR3 DNA: TGTGCCAGCAGTGAATATAGCGGGATCTCCCCCGTGGGAGAGACCCAGTACTTC
CDR3 protein: CASSEYSGISPVGETQYF

clone size: NA
V gene: TRBV6-5
D gene: TRBD1
J gene: TRBJ2-7
CDR3 DNA: TGTGCCAGCAGTTGGACAGGGGTCGAATACGAGCAGTACTTC
CDR3 protein: CASSWTGVEYEQYF

clone size: NA
V gene: TRBV4-1
D gene: NA
J gene: TRBJ2-2
CDR3 DNA: TGCGCCAGCAGCCAAGATTTCGGAGGGTCCAACACCGGGGAGCTGTTTTTT
CDR3 protein: CASSQDFGGSNTGELFF

clone size: NA
V gene: TRBV30
D gene: NA
J gene: TRBJ2-7
CDR3 DNA: TGTGCCTGGAGTGTGGGGGGTGACCCTTCCTACGAGCAGTACTTC
CDR3 protein: CAWSVGGDPSYEQYF

clone size: NA
V gene: TRBV4-1
D gene: NA
J gene: TRBJ2-2
CDR3 DNA: TGCGCCAGCAGCCAAGGACAGAACACCGGGGAGCTGTTTTTT
CDR3 protein: CASSQGQNTGELFF

clone size: NA
V gene: TRBV28
D gene: NA
J gene: TRBJ1-1
CDR3 DNA: TGTGCCAGCAGTTTGTGGGGGGGTGACACTGAAGCTTTCTTT
CDR3 protein: CASSLWGGDTEAFF

clone size: NA
V gene: TRBV5-5
D gene: TRBD1
J gene: TRBJ2-7
CDR3 DNA: TGTGCCAGCAACATAGGGCTGGGACAGGGATACGAGCAGTACTTC
CDR3 protein: CASNIGLGQGYEQYF

clone size: NA
V gene: TRBV4-3
D gene: TRBD2
J gene: TRBJ2-7
CDR3 DNA: TGCGCCAGCAGCCAAGATTGGGTTATAGCGGGAGGCTACGAGCAGTACTTC
CDR3 protein: CASSQDWVIAGGYEQYF

clone size: NA
V gene: TRBV7-9
D gene: NA
J gene: TRBJ2-7
CDR3 DNA: TGTGCCAGCAGCACCCCCGATGGGGGAGCCTACGAGCAGTACTTC
CDR3 protein: CASSTPDGGAYEQYF

clone size: NA
V gene: TRBV29-1
D gene: NA
J gene: TRBJ1-2
CDR3 DNA: TGCAGCGTTGAAGTAGTCGATTTCTATGGCTACACCTTC
CDR3 protein: CSVEVVDFYGYTF

clone size: NA
V gene: TRBV6-1
D gene: NA
J gene: TRBJ2-3
CDR3 DNA: TGTGCCAGCAGTGAAATGGGGGGGCAGGGCACAGATACGCAGTATTTT
CDR3 protein: CASSEMGGQGTDTQYF

clone size: NA
V gene: TRBV19
D gene: TRBD1
J gene: TRBJ1-1
CDR3 DNA: TGTGCCAGTAGTATTCCCCGACAGGGGGTTGAAGCTTTCTTT
CDR3 protein: CASSIPRQGVEAFF

clone size: NA
V gene: TRBV6-1
D gene: NA
J gene: TRBJ1-1
CDR3 DNA: TGTGCCAGCAGTGGGGCCCAGAACACTGAAGCTTTCTTT
CDR3 protein: CASSGAQNTEAFF

clone size: once
V gene: TRBV18
D gene: NA
J gene: TRBJ2-3
CDR3 DNA: TGTGCCAGCTCACCTGGGGGAGGAACAAGCACAGATACGCAGTATTTT
CDR3 protein: CASSPGGGTSTDTQYF

clone size: once
V gene: TRBV11-2
D gene: NA
J gene: TRBJ2-3
CDR3 DNA: TGTGCCAGCAGCTTAGAGGACCTGAGGGGCACAGATACGCAGTATTTT
CDR3 protein: CASSLEDLRGTDTQYF

clone size: once
V gene: TRBV2
D gene: NA
J gene: TRBJ1-1
CDR3 DNA: TGTGCCAGGGTTGAGGGGGGCACTGAAGCTTTCTTT
CDR3 protein: CARVEGGTEAFF

clone size: NA
V gene: TRBV2
D gene: TRBD1
J gene: TRBJ2-7
CDR3 DNA: TGTGCCAGCAGTGAGGACAGGGGCTACGAGCAGTACTTC
CDR3 protein: CASSEDRGYEQYF

clone size: once
V gene: TRBV4-2
D gene: TRBD1
J gene: TRBJ2-7
CDR3 DNA: TGTGCCAGCAGCCAAGATCTTAGGACAGGATCCTACGAGCAGTACTTC
CDR3 protein: CASSQDLRTGSYEQYF

clone size: NA
V gene: TRBV4-1
D gene: NA
J gene: TRBJ1-5
CDR3 DNA: TGCGCCAGCAGCCGGAGCGCCAATCAGCCCCAGCATTTT
CDR3 protein: CASSRSANQPQHF

clone size: NA
V gene: TRBV5-1
D gene: TRBD2
J gene: TRBJ2-2
CDR3 DNA: TGCGCCAGCAGCTTTGGAGGAGGACTAGGAGGTCCCGGGGAGCTGTTTTTT
CDR3 protein: CASSFGGGLGGPGELFF

clone size: NA
V gene: TRBV7-3
D gene: NA
J gene: TRBJ2-3
CDR3 DNA: TGTGCCAGCAGCTTAATTACGGCAGATACGCAGTATTTT
CDR3 protein: CASSLITADTQYF

clone size: once
V gene: TRBV7-2
D gene: TRBD2
J gene: TRBJ2-3
CDR3 DNA: TGTGCCAGCAGCTTATCTAGCGGGAATAGCACAGATACGCAGTATTTT
CDR3 protein: CASSLSSGNSTDTQYF

clone size: NA
V gene: TRBV9
D gene: NA
J gene: TRBJ2-1
CDR3 DNA: TGTGCCAGCAGCCCTCAGGGGTCCGCACCGTTCTTC
CDR3 protein: CASSPQGSAPFF